This TCR beta chain appears in the sequencing data of a study of blood T cell repertoires in COVID-19. At the level of the study: T cells, B-cell-depleted T cells, or PBMCs provided the cDNA or gDNA that served as material.

In the original workflow: Amplification of reference gene primers provided the estimated nucleated cell counts. Libraries were prepared by immunoSEQ multiplex PCR; TCRdb keeps only in-frame clonotypes and omits some of them. Clone size and the V and J calls come from that table; the DNA yielded D and trimming. The sample lists about 140,000 clones, about nine tenths occurring once. Germline CDR1 is MDHEN and CDR2 is SYDVKM. With V trimmed by 4 bases and J by 9 bases, 10 bases remained unmatched. The CDR3 sequence is 16 residues long. This sequence was found in a man aged 45 to 65 who had recovered from COVID-19. Sequenced material: PBMCs or T cells enriched from blood (not recorded which). The V call is TRBV28, the J call TRBJ1-6; TRBD1 agrees at 9 bases. CDR3 protein: CASSYAQGARSSPLHF. The CDR3 DNA reads TGTGCCAGCAGTTATGCACAGGGGGCGCGTTCTTCACCCCTCCACTTT.